One and the same sample provided the 28 T cell receptor beta chains below, sequenced in a study of cytotoxic CD8 clonotypes in ibrutinib-treated CLL. Profiled with immunoSEQ multiplex PCR; TCRdb holds only in-frame clones, not every one. The table shows 30,000 to 40,000 clones, with about 70% occurring only once. The specimen was PBMCs, collected before ibrutinib treatment. The receptors were gathered from a human donor with chronic lymphocytic leukemia.

The chain links TRBV19 to TRBJ2-3, with 7 bases aligning to TRBD2. This CDR3 comprises 15 residues. Germline V gene sequence: CDR1 LNHDA, CDR2 SQIVND (reference sequence). The J segment lost 3 bases and the V segment lost 5 bases, leaving 8 bases of the junction unmatched. The CDR3 sequence is CASSQRASGTDTQYF. In DNA form, the CDR3 reads TGTGCCAGTAGTCAGAGGGCTAGCGGAACAGATACGCAGTATTTT.

The chain carries TRBV29-1 and TRBJ2-5, with a possible D match to TRBD1 (6 bases). Looked up from germline, CDR1 is SQVTM and CDR2 is ANQGSEA. V lost 7 bases, J lost 1 base, and 10 bases lay in between. CDR3 length: 12 amino acids. The CDR3 loop reads CSAGDLQETQYF. The CDR3 bases are TGCAGCGCAGGGGATCTCCAAGAGACCCAGTACTTC.

The chain is built from TRBV6-1 and TRBJ2-3, with D tentatively TRBD2 (7 bases). The CDR3 contains 16 residues. Germline loops: CDR1 MNHNS, CDR2 SASEGT. The germline V and J ends were trimmed by 2 bases and 6 bases, with 18 bases remaining between them. In nucleotides, the CDR3 is TGTGCCAGCAGTGAACCCACAGGGAGGGGGGGGGATACGCAGTATTTT. This encodes CASSEPTGRGGDTQYF.

The gene calls are TRBV29-1 and TRBJ2-7; possible D gene TRBD2, 5 bases. V was pared by 3 bases and J by 5 bases, with 17 bases between. This CDR3 has 14 amino acids. Germline assignment: CDR1 SQVTM and CDR2 ANQGSEA. The chain's CDR3 is CSVDGLPPLNEQYF. The CDR3 coding sequence is TGCAGCGTTGATGGACTCCCACCCCTCAACGAGCAGTACTTC.

The rearrangement joins TRBV6-4 to TRBJ1-2; weak D call: TRBD1 (5 bases). This CDR3 contains 14 residues. Germline CDR1 and CDR2: MRHNA and SNTAGT. Trimming removed 6 bases at V and 8 bases at J, with 19 bases between. In nucleotides, the CDR3 is TGTGCCAGCAGGCAGACAGACCGGGCAGAGGGCTACACCTTC. Its translation: CASRQTDRAEGYTF.

The rearrangement uses TRBV7-8 and TRBJ2-5; TRBD2 is a possible D gene (5 bases). The ends were cut back, 7 bases at V and 5 bases at J, with 23 bases in the middle. Germline assignment: CDR1 SGHVS and CDR2 FQNEAQ. This CDR3 contains 16 residues. The CDR3 here is CASKKFRMVAKETQYF. The CDR3 DNA reads as TGTGCCAGCAAAAAGTTTAGGATGGTAGCGAAGGAGACCCAGTACTTC.

This clone was counted between two and nine times. The chain combines TRBV5-1 with TRBJ2-7, with D possibly matching TRBD2 (6 bases). V lost 0 bases to trimming and J lost 0 bases, with 7 bases between them. Germline CDR1 SGHRS, CDR2 YFSETQ. This CDR3 has 14 amino acids. The CDR3 DNA sequence: TGCGCCAGCAGCTTGGACGGGAGCTCCTACGAGCAGTACTTC. Translated, it gives CASSLDGSSYEQYF.

The CDR3 coding sequence is TGTGCCAGCAGCTTAGGCTACCTCGGCGGAGAGACCCAGTACTTC. This gives the protein CASSLGYLGGETQYF. V usage is TRBV7-9 and J usage is TRBJ2-5; D remains ambiguous. The CDR3 has 15 residues. Germline CDR1 and CDR2: SEHNR and FQNEAQ (reference sequence). The germline V and J ends were trimmed by 1 base and 4 bases, with 13 bases remaining between them.

J is TRBJ2-7 and V is TRBV28; 7 bases are shared with TRBD2. V shed 10 bases and J 0 bases; nucleotides not matched to a gene: 6. The CDR3 totals 13 residues. Germline CDR1 is MDHEN and CDR2 is SYDVKM. This chain's CDR3 is CAIRSGGSYEQYF. CDR3 nucleotides: TGTGCCATCCGATCGGGGGGCTCCTACGAGCAGTACTTC.

The V gene is TRBV18, the J gene TRBJ2-7, with 8 bases aligning to TRBD1. The CDR3 runs to 14 residues. J lost 3 bases, V lost 3 bases, and 4 bases had no gene match. CDR1 is KGHSH, CDR2 LQKENI, per germline. CDR3 sequence: CASSPGQVDYEQYF. CDR3 DNA: TGTGCCAGCTCACCGGGACAGGTCGACTACGAGCAGTACTTC.

The chain carries TRBV19 and TRBJ2-5; 12 bases are shared with TRBD2. V lost 5 bases and J lost 3; bases outside the gene matches: 10. This CDR3 is 17 amino acids long. Germline V CDR1 and CDR2: LNHDA, SQIVND (reference sequence). The CDR3 bases are TGTGCCAGTAGTCTCCAAAGGACTAGCGGGATCGAAGAGACCCAGTACTTC. Translation gives CASSLQRTSGIEETQYF.

The chain couples TRBV9 to TRBJ1-3; perhaps TRBD1 as D (5 bases). Germline V gene lookup returns CDR1 SGDLS and CDR2 YYNGEE. The CDR3 contains 16 residues. V gave up 0 bases and J gave up 2 bases, with 12 bases separating them. CDR3 sequence: CASSVAVGTPGNTIYF. The DNA of the CDR3 is TGTGCCAGCAGCGTAGCAGTCGGGACTCCTGGAAACACCATATATTTT.

V is TRBV5-1 and J is TRBJ2-7; weak D call: TRBD2 (5 bases). Trimming pared 3 bases from V and 7 bases from J, leaving 8 bases between. CDR3 length: 11 residues. Germline loops: CDR1 SGHRS, CDR2 YFSETQ. CDR3 protein: CASSSRREQYF. DNA of the CDR3: TGCGCCAGCAGCTCGAGGAGGGAGCAGTACTTC.

This clone showed up just a few times. This rearrangement joins TRBV28 to TRBJ1-2; D is ambiguous. V shed 3 bases and J shed 8 bases, with 10 bases lying between them. This CDR3 has 12 amino acids. CDR1 and CDR2 (germline): MDHEN, SYDVKM. This CDR3 reads CASSFGGKGYTF. The CDR3 DNA sequence: TGTGCCAGCAGTTTCGGCGGGAAAGGCTACACCTTC.

The rearrangement joins TRBV6-5 to TRBJ1-4; the match to TRBD1 covers 8 bases. The CDR3 runs to 15 residues. The germline V gene has CDR1 MNHEY and CDR2 SVGAGI. Trimming at V came to 6 bases and at J to 8 bases, leaving 11 bases not matched to a gene. CDR3 in DNA: TGTGCCAGCAGCTCGGACAGGGTGGCATCGGAAAAACTGTTTTTT. It is translated as CASSSDRVASEKLFF.

The rearrangement joins TRBV7-3 to TRBJ2-1; TRBD2 matches 8 bases. CDR1 and CDR2 from the germline V gene are SGHTA and FQGTGA. With V trimmed by 3 bases and J by 4 bases, 11 bases remained unmatched. The length of the CDR3 is 17 residues. The CDR3 nucleotides read TGTGCCAGCAGCTTCGGGGCCGTAGCGGGACAATACAATGAGCAGTTCTTC. Protein sequence: CASSFGAVAGQYNEQFF.

The J gene is TRBJ1-1, the V gene TRBV19; TRBD1 is a possible D gene (5 bases). Germline CDR1 and CDR2: LNHDA and SQIVND (reference sequence). V was cut by 7 bases and J by 5 bases, with 17 bases left in between. The CDR3 is 14 residues long. The CDR3 DNA reads TGTGCCAGTACCCGGGGACCTAAGGGGACTGAAGCTTTCTTT. Translated, it gives CASTRGPKGTEAFF.

V gene TRBV4-3 combines with J gene TRBJ1-2; TRBD1 matches 7 bases. Germline CDR1 LGHNA, CDR2 YSLEER. The V and J ends lost 0 bases and 4 bases, in that order; junction bases with no gene match: 5. The CDR3 covers 15 residues. Here the CDR3 reads CASSQEMGQSYGYTF. The DNA of the CDR3 is TGCGCCAGCAGCCAAGAAATGGGACAGAGCTATGGCTACACCTTC.

Here the CDR3 DNA reads TGCAGCGTTGATAAGGGGAGCTATGGCTACACCTTC. As protein: CSVDKGSYGYTF. The chain couples TRBV29-1 to TRBJ1-2; D may be TRBD1 (5 bases). The germline V gene has CDR1 SQVTM and CDR2 ANQGSEA. There are 12 residues in the CDR3. The V gene lost 3 bases and the J gene lost 4 bases, with 9 bases spanning the gap.

The chain couples TRBV7-9 to TRBJ2-2; no clear D gene. The CDR3 is 10 residues long. V was trimmed by 6 bases and J by 10 bases, leaving 6 bases between them. The germline gives CDR1 SEHNR, CDR2 FQNEAQ (reference sequence). The CDR3 sequence: CASSPPELFF. The CDR3, as DNA: TGTGCCAGCAGTCCGCCGGAGCTGTTTTTT. The whole variable domain, remainder taken from reference TRBV7-9 and TRBJ2-2, is DTGVSQNPRHKITKRGQNVTFRCDPISEHNRLYWYRQTLGQGPEFLTYFQNEAQLEKSRLLSDRFSAERPKGSFSTLEIQRTEQGDSAMYLCASSPPELFFGEGSRLTVL.

V is TRBV5-1 and J is TRBJ2-3; 7 bases match TRBD2. The V segment lost 0 bases and the J segment 2 bases; nucleotides outside the gene matches: 9. Germline V lookup: CDR1 SGHRS, CDR2 YFSETQ. The CDR3 contains 17 residues. CDR3 residues: CASSLGGSLLATDTQYF. CDR3 nucleotide sequence: TGCGCCAGCAGCTTGGGCGGGAGCCTTCTTGCCACAGATACGCAGTATTTT.

The CDR3 loop reads CASGSSGTALGGYTF. The CDR3 DNA follows: TGTGCCAGCGGATCGAGTGGGACAGCCTTGGGGGGCTACACCTTC. V is TRBV6-6 and J is TRBJ1-2; TRBD1 agrees at 7 bases. Germline CDR1 MNHNY, CDR2 SVGAGI (reference sequence). The V and J ends lost 8 bases and 8 bases, in that order; junction bases with no gene match: 17. CDR3 length: 15 amino acids.

This chain connects TRBV28 to TRBJ1-1, with D hard to call. Trimming removed 6 bases at V and 4 bases at J, with 18 bases between. The CDR3 runs to 15 residues. Germline V gives CDR1 MDHEN, CDR2 SYDVKM. CDR3: CASSSLEGGSTEAFF. For the CDR3, the DNA is TGTGCCAGCAGCTCCCTTGAGGGAGGGTCCACTGAAGCTTTCTTT.

The rearrangement uses TRBV27 and TRBJ2-7; D might be TRBD1 or TRBD2, each matching 6 bases. Trimming took off 7 bases at V and 5 bases at J, with 15 bases between the two ends. Germline loops: CDR1 MNHEY, CDR2 SMNVEV (reference sequence). The CDR3 is made up of 13 amino acids. CDR3 sequence reads: CASTGGGSHEQYF. CDR3 coding DNA: TGTGCCAGCACCGGAGGGGGGTCCCACGAGCAGTACTTC.

This rearrangement joins TRBV6-5 to TRBJ2-7; 10 bases line up with TRBD1. CDR3 length equals 14 residues. CDR1 is MNHEY, CDR2 SVGAGI, per germline. The V gene end was trimmed by 4 bases and the J gene end by 7 bases; junction bases not matched to a gene: 7. The CDR3 coding sequence is TGTGCCAGCAGTTCTGCCCGGGACAGGGGTGAGCAGTACTTC. Translated, it gives CASSSARDRGEQYF.

This chain connects TRBV6-5 to TRBJ2-3; a possible D gene is TRBD1 (5 bases). Germline CDR1 MNHEY, CDR2 SVGAGI. V lost 2 bases, J lost 3 bases, and 6 bases lay in between. The CDR3 is 13 residues long. CDR3 in amino acids: CASSYRGTDTQYF. The CDR3 nucleotides read TGTGCCAGCAGTTACAGGGGAACAGATACGCAGTATTTT.

This chain connects TRBV5-1 to TRBJ2-7; TRBD1 aligns across 9 bases. The CDR3 loop spans 14 amino acids. The V gene end was trimmed by 5 bases and the J gene end by 0 bases; junction bases not matched to a gene: 3. Germline CDR1 SGHRS, CDR2 YFSETQ. The CDR3 DNA sequence: TGCGCCAGCAGGTCACAGGGGGCCTCCTACGAGCAGTACTTC. This translates into CASRSQGASYEQYF.

The gene calls are TRBV11-2 and TRBJ2-7; no clear D gene. Germline CDR1 is SGHAT and CDR2 is FQNNGV. Trimming stripped 8 bases from V and 5 bases from J, with 10 bases between. This CDR3 spans 11 amino acids. The CDR3 nucleotides are TGTGCCAGCGGAAGGGCGCACGAGCAGTACTTC. It yields the protein CASGRAHEQYF.